This TCR beta chain was recorded in a study of regulatory T cells in long-lasting Graves disease. Notes on the study in general: It is possible that accuracy was reduced by the small size of the sample.

Researchers made TCR beta libraries by using iRepertoire HTBI primers and running Arm-PCR on CDR3 regions. Source study methods: Analysis of the samples identified more than 60 TRBV and about 14 TRBJ segments. TCRdb passed the multiplex PCR reads through MiXCR, listing each CDR3 protein once. The V and J calls were determined by TCRdb, not by the authors. The data show roughly 410,000 distinct CDR3 sequences, about 15% seen once. With V trimmed by 1 base and J by 6 bases, 14 bases remained unmatched. Germline V CDR1 and CDR2: SGHAT, FQNNGV. The CDR3 covers 17 residues. With regard to this clonotype: No antigen is known for it.

Sample time point: newly diagnosed GD, antithyroid drugs for less than 3 months. From RNA extracted from PBMCs, the TCR library was made. The data were also submitted as part of a second study, on T cells in Graves' hyperthyroidism and ophthalmopathy. That study adds: First-round RT-PCR targeting the TCR CDR3 was performed with the HTBI primer set.

This clonotype was sampled from a middle-aged woman with Graves disease. The specimen comprised peripheral blood mononuclear cells (PBMCs), sampled at new diagnosis, from a patient treated with antithyroid drugs. This rearrangement joins TRBV11-2 to TRBJ2-7, with 8 bases lining up with TRBD1. CDR3 nucleotides: TGTGCCAGCAGCTTAGTGGAATGGGACAGGAGAGGGGGCGAGCAGTACTTC. This translates into CASSLVEWDRRGGEQYF.